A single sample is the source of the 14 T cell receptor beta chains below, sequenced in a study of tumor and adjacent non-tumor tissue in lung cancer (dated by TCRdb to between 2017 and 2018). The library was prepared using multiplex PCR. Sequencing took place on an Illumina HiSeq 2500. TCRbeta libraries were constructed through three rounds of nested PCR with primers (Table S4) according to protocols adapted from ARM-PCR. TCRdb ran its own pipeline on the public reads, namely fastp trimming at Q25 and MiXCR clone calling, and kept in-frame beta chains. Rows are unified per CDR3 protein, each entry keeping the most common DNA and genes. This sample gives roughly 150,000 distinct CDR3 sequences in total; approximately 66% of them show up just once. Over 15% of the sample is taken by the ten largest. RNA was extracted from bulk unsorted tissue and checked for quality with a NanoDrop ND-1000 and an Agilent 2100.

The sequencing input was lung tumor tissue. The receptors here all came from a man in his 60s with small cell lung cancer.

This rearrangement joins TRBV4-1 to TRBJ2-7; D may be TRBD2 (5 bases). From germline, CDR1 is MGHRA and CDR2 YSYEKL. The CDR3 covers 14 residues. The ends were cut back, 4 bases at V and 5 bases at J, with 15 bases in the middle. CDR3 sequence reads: CASSPAESSHEQYF. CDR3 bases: TGCGCCAGCAGCCCAGCGGAGAGTTCCCACGAGCAGTACTTC.

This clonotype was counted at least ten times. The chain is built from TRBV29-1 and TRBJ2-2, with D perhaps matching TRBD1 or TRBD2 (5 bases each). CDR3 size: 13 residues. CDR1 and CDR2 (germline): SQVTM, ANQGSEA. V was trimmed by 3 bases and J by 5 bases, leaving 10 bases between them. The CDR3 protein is CSVEGPGTGELFF. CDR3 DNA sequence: TGCAGCGTTGAGGGACCAGGGACCGGGGAGCTGTTTTTT.

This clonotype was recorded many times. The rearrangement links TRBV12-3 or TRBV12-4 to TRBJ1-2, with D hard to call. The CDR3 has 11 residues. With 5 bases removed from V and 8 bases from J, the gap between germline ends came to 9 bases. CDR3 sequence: CASSRLGGYTF. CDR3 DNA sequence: TGTGCCAGCAGTCGACTGGGAGGCTACACCTTC.

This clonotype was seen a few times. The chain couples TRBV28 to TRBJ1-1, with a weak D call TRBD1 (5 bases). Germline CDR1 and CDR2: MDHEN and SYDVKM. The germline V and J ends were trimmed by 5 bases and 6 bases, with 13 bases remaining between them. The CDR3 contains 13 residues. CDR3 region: CASSRGGVPEAFF. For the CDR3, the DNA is TGTGCCAGCAGTCGTGGGGGGGTCCCTGAAGCTTTCTTT.

Here the CDR3 reads CASNRELAGGRNEQFF. The CDR3 nucleotides are TGTGCCAGCAACCGGGAATTAGCGGGGGGCAGGAATGAGCAGTTCTTC. The genes are TRBV11-3 and TRBJ2-1; 10 bases match TRBD2. V was clipped by 7 bases and J by 7 bases; unmatched bases: 13. Germline V gene lookup returns CDR1 SGHNT and CDR2 YENEEA. This CDR3 is 16 amino acids long.

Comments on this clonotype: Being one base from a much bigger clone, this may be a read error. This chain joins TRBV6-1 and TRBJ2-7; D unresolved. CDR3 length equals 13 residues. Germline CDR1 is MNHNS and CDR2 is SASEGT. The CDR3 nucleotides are TGTACCAGCAGTACTGCCGGTGGTTACGAGCAGTACTTC. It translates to CTSSTAGGYEQYF.

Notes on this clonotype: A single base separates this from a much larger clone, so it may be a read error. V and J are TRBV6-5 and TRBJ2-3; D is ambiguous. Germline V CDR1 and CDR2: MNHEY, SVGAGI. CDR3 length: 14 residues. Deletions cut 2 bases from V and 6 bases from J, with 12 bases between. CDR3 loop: CASSYLPDSDTQYF. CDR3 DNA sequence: TGTGCCAGCAGTTACCTTCCGGATAGCGATACGCAGTATTTT.

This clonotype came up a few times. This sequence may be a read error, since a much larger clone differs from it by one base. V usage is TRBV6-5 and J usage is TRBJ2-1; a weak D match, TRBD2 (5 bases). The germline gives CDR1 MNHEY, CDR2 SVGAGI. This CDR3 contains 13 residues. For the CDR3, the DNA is TGTGCCAACAGTTCCCGGACTCCCGGCAAGCAGTTCTTC. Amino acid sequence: CANSSRTPGKQFF.

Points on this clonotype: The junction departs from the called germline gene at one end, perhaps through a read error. CDR3 in DNA: TGCAGCGTTGAAGATCGGGGGTTCTATGTCTACACCTTC. It specifies CSVEDRGFYVYTF. The chain employs TRBV29-1 and TRBJ1-2, with D possibly matching TRBD1 (5 bases). CDR3 length: 13 residues. Germline V lookup: CDR1 SQVTM, CDR2 ANQGSEA. Drawing the rest from reference TRBV29-1 and TRBJ1-2, the complete variable domain is SAVISQKPSRDICQRGTSLTIQCQVDSQVTMMFWYRQQPGQSLTLIATANQGSEATYESGFVIDKFPISRPNLTFSTLTVSNMSPEDSSIYLCSVEDRGFYVYTFGSGTRLTVV.

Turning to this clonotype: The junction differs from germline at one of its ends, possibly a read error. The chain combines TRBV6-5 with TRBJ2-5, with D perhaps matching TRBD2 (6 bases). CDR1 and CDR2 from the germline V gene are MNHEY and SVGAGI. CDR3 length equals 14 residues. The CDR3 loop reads CATSYGIGGETQYF. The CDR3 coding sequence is TGTGCCACCAGTTATGGCATCGGAGGGGAGACCCAGTACTTC.

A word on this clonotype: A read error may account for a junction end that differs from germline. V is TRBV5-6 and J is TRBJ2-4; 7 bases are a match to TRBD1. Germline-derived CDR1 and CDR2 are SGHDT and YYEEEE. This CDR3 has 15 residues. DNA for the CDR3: TGTGCCAACAGCAACCGGGACAGCCGAAAGGACATTCAGTACTTC. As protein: CANSNRDSRKDIQYF.

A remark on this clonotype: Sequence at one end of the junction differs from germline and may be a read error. The CDR3 sequence: CTSSPEGARELFF. The CDR3 region has the DNA TGTACCAGCAGCCCGGAGGGGGCCCGGGAGCTGTTTTTT. The rearrangement joins TRBV12-3 or TRBV12-4 to TRBJ2-2, with D maybe TRBD1 (7 bases). The CDR3 runs to 13 residues.

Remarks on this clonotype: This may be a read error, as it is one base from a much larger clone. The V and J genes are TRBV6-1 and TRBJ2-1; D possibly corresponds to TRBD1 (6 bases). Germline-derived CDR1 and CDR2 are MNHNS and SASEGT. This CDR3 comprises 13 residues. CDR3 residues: CSSRLGQSNEQFF. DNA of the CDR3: TGTTCCAGCAGGTTAGGACAGTCCAATGAGCAGTTCTTC.

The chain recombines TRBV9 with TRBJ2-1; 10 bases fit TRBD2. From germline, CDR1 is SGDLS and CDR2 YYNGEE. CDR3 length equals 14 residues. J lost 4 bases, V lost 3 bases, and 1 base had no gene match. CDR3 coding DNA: TGTGCCAGCAGCGCTAGCGGGAGTTACAATGAGCAGTTCTTC. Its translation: CASSASGSYNEQFF.